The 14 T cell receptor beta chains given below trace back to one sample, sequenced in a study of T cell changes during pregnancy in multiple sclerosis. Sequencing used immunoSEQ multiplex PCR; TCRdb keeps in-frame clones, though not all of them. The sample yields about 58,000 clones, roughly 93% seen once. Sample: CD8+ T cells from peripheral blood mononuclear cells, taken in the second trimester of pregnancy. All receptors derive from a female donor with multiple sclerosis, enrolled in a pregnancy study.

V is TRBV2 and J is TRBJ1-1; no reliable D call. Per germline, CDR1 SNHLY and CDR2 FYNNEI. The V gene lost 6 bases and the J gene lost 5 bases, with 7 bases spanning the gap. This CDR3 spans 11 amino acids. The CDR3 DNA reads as TGTGCCAGCAGGGGCTTTACTGAAGCTTTCTTT. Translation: CASRGFTEAFF.

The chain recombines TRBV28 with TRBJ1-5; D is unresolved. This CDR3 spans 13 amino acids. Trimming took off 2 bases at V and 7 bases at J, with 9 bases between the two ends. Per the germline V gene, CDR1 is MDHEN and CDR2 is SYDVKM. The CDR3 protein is CASSLPGGQPQHF. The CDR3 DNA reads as TGTGCCAGCAGTTTACCAGGAGGGCAGCCCCAGCATTTT. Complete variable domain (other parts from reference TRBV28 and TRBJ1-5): DVKVTQSSRYLVKRTGEKVFLECVQDMDHENMFWYRQDPGLGLRLIYFSYDVKMKEKGDIPEGYSVSREKKERFSLILESASTNQTSMYLCASSLPGGQPQHFGDGTRLSIL.

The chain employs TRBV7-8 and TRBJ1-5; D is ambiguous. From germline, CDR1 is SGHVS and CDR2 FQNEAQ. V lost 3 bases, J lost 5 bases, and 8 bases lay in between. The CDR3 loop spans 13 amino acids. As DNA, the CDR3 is TGTGCCAGCAGCTTTGGTATAGATCAGCCCCAGCATTTT. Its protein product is CASSFGIDQPQHF.

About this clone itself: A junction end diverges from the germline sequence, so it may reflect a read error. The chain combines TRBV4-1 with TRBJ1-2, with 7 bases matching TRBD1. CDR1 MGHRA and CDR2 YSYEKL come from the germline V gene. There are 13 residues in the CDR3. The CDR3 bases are TGCGCCAGCAGCCAAGATTGGTCGGACAGGTGCGCCTTC. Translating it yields CASSQDWSDRCAF.

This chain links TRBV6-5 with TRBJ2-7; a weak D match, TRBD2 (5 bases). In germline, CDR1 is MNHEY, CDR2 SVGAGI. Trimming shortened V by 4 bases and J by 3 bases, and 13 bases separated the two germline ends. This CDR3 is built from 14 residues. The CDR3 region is CASSSWTVNYEQYF. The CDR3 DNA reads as TGTGCCAGCAGTTCGTGGACTGTGAACTACGAGCAGTACTTC.

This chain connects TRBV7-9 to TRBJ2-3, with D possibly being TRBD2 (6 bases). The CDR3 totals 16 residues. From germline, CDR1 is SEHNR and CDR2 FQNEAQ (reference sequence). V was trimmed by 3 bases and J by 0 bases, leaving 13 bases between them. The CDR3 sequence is CASSFRTGLSTDTQYF. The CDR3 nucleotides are TGTGCCAGCAGCTTCCGAACGGGACTCAGCACAGATACGCAGTATTTT.

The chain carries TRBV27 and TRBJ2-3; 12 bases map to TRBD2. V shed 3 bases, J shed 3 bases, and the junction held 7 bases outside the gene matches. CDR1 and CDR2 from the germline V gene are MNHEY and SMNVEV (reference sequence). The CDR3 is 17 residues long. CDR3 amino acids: CASSFTPGTSGTDTQYF. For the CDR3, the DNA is TGTGCCAGCAGTTTCACCCCCGGGACTAGCGGGACAGATACGCAGTATTTT.

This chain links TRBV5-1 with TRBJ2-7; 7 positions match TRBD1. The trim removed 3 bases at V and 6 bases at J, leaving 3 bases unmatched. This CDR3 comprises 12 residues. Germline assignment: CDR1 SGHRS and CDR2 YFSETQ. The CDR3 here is CASSWDSGEQYF. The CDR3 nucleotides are TGCGCCAGCAGCTGGGACAGTGGCGAGCAGTACTTC.

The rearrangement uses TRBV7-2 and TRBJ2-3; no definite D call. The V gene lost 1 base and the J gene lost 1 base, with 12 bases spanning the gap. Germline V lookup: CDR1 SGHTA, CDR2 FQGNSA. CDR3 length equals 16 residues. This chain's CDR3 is CASSLDGPGGTDTQYF. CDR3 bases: TGTGCCAGCAGCTTAGATGGTCCCGGTGGCACAGATACGCAGTATTTT.

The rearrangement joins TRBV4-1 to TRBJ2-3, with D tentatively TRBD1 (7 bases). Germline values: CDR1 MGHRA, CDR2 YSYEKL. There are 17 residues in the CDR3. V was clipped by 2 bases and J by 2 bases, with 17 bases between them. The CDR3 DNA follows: TGCGCCAGCAGCCAAATCCAAGGGGGCGGGGTCACAGATACGCAGTATTTT. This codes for CASSQIQGGGVTDTQYF.

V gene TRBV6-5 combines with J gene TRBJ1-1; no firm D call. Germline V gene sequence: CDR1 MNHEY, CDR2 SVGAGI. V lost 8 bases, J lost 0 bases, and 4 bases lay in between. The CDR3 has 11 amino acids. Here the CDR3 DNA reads TGTGCCAGCGTCATGAACACTGAAGCTTTCTTT. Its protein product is CASVMNTEAFF.

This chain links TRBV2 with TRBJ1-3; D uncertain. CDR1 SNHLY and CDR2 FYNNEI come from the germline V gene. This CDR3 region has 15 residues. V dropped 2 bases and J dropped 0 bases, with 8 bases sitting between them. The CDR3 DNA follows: TGTGCCAGCAGTGAATTTGACACCTCTGGAAACACCATATATTTT. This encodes CASSEFDTSGNTIYF.

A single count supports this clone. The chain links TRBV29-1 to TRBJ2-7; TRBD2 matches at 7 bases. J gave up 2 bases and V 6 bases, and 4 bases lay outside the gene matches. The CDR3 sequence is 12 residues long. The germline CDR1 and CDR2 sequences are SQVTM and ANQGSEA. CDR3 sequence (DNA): TGCAGCGTCCTGGGGGGGACCTACGAGCAGTACTTC. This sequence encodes CSVLGGTYEQYF.

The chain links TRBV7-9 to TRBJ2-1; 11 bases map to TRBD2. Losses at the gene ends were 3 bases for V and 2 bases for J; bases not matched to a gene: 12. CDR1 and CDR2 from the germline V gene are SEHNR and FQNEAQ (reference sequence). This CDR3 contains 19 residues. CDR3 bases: TGTGCCAGCAGCTTCGGGGCCGGGACTAGCGGCCCGACCTACAATGAGCAGTTCTTC. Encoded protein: CASSFGAGTSGPTYNEQFF.